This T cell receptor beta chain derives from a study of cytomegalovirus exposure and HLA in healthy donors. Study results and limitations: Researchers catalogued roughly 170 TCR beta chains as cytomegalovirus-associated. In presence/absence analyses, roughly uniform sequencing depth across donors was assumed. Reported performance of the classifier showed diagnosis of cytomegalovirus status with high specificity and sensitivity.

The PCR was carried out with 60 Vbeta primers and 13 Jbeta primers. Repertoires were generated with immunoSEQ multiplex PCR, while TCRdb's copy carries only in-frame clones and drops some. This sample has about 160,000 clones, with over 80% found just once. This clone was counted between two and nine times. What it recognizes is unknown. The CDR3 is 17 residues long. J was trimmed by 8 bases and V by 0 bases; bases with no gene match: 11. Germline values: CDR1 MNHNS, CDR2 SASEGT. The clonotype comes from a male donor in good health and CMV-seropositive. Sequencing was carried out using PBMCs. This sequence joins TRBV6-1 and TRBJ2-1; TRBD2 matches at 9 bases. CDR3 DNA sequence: TGTGCCAGCAGTGAAGCGTTCGGCGGGAGGGCGGCAGATGAGCAGTTCTTC. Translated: CASSEAFGGRAADEQFF.